Reported below is one TCR beta chain. Its matching antigen is unknown. Method: immunoSEQ multiplex PCR; TCRdb's copy keeps in-frame clones and lacks some. Of about 55,000 clones in the sample, around 80% are singletons; the top ten hold roughly 4.5%. Germline-derived CDR1 and CDR2 are MNHGY and SVAAGI. The CDR3 length is 17 residues. V gave up 11 bases and J gave up 2 bases; unmatched junction bases: 15. These data belong to a study of OX40 agonist ivuxolimab in advanced cancers. The overall study: An anti-OX40 (CD134) antibody with agonistic activity, ivuxolimab, was administered to patients. Recorded diagnoses for dose-escalation patients were hepatocellular carcinoma, melanoma, renal cell or head and neck cancer. Study results and limitations: Blood T cells, both CD4+ and CD8+, expanded clonally by week 6 at 0.1 to 3.0 mg/kg. Patients who responded partially at 0.1-3.0 mg/kg showed clonal expansion ranking among the lowest.

This material consisted of CD4+ or CD8+ T cells sorted from blood, taken in a trial of the OX40 agonist ivuxolimab. V gene TRBV6-9 combines with J gene TRBJ2-1, with 10 bases fitting TRBD2. The receptor's source is an adult with an advanced solid tumor such as melanoma, head and neck, liver or kidney cancer. CDR3 nucleotide sequence: TGTGCCGGAGGACAGGGCCCAGCGGGAGGGCCCTACAATGAGCAGTTCTTC. It codes for CAGGQGPAGGPYNEQFF.